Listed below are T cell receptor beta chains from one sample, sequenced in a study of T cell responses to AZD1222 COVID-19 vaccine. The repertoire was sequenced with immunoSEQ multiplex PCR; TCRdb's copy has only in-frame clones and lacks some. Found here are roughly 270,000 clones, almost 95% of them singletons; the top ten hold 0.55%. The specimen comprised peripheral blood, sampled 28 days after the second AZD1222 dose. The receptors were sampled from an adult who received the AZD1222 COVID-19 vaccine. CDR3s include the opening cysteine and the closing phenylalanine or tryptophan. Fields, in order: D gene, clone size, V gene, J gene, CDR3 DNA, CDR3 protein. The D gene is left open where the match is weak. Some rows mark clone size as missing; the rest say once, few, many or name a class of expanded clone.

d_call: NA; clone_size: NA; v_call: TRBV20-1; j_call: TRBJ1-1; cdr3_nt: TGCAGTGCTAGTCAGGGGCCGAACACTGAAGCTTTCTTT; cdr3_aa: CSASQGPNTEAFF
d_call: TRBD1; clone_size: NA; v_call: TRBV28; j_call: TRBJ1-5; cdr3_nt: TGTGCCAGCAGTCCCGGACAGGGGCTTGGAAAGCCCCAGCATTTT; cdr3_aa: CASSPGQGLGKPQHF
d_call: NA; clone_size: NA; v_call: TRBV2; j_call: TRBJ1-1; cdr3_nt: TGTGCCAGCCTCTTAGGTCCGGCGAACACTGAAGCTTTCTTT; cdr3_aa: CASLLGPANTEAFF
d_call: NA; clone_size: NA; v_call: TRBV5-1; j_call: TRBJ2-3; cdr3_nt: TGCGCCAGCAGTAACGTCGGAGATGTCACAGATACGCAGTATTTT; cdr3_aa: CASSNVGDVTDTQYF
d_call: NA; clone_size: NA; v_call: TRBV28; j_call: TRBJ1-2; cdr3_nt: TGTGCCAGCAGTTCCTTGTATGGCTACACCTTC; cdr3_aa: CASSSLYGYTF
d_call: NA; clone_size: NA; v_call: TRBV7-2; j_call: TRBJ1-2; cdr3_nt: TGTGCCAGCAGCTTTCAAGCAGGGACGGAGACCTTC; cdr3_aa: CASSFQAGTETF
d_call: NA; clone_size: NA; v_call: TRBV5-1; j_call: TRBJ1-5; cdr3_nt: TGCGCCAGCAGCTTGGATTTCAATCAGCCCCAGCATTTT; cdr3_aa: CASSLDFNQPQHF
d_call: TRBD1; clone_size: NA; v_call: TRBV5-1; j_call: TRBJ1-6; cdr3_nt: TGCGCCAGCAGCTTAGACAGGGCTAATTCACCCCTCCACTTT; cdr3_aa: CASSLDRANSPLHF
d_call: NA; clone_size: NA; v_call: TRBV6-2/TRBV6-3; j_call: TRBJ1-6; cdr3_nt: TGTGCCAGCAGTCGGGGGAGCTCCTATAATTCACCCCTCCACTTT; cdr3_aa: CASSRGSSYNSPLHF
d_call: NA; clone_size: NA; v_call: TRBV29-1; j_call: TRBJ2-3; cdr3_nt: TGCAGCGTTACGATTACAGATACGCAGTATTTT; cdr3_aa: CSVTITDTQYF
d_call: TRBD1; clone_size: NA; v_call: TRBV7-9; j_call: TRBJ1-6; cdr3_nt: TGTGCCAGCAGCTTAGACCCGGGACAGGGGAATTCACCCCTCCACTTT; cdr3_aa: CASSLDPGQGNSPLHF
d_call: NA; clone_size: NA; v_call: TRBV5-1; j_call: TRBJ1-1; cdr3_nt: TGCGCCAGCAGCTCCGAGGGCAGTAAAAACACTGAAGCTTTCTTT; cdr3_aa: CASSSEGSKNTEAFF
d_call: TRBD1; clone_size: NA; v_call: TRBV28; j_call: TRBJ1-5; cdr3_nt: TGTGCCAGCAGACCTCTCGGCAGGGGGGACAATCAGCCCCAGCATTTT; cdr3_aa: CASRPLGRGDNQPQHF
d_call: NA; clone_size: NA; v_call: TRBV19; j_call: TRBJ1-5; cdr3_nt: TGTGCCAGTAAAAAGCGGGCAGGGGCTATCTGGCCCCAGCATTTT; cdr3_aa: CASKKRAGAIWPQHF
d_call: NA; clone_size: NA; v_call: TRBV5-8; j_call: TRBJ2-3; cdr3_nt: TGTGCCAGTCCCTCCCGGGCACCCACAGATACGCAGTATTTT; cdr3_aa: CASPSRAPTDTQYF
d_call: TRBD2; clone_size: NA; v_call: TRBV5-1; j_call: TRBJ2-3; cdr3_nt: TGCGCCAGCAGCGCCCGGGGAGGGCCCCCAGATACGCAGTATTTT; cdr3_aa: CASSARGGPPDTQYF
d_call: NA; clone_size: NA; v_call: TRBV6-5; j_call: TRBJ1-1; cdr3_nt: TGTGCCAGCAGTTTTACCACTGAAGCTTTCTTT; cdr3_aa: CASSFTTEAFF
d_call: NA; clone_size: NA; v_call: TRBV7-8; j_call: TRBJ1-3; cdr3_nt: TGTGCCAGCAGCTCGCAACAGGCCCGCTCTGGAAACACCATATATTTT; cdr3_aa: CASSSQQARSGNTIYF
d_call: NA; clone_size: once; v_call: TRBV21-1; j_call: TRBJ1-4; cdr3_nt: TGTGCCAGCAGCAGGGGGCGGGATTTT; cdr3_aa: CASSRGRDF
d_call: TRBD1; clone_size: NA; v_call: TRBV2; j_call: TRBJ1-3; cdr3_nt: TGTGCCAGCAGGAGGGGGCCGGCGATCGACACCATATATTTT; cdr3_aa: CASRRGPAIDTIYF
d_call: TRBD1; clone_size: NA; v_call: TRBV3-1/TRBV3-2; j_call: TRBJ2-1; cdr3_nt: TGTGCCAGCAGCTTCCGGGACAGGGGCAATGAGCAGTTCTTC; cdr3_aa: CASSFRDRGNEQFF
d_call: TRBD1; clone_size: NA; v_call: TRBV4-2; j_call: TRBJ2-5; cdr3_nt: TGTGCCAGCAGCCAAACACAGGGGTGGTCACAAGAGACCCAGTACTTC; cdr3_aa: CASSQTQGWSQETQYF
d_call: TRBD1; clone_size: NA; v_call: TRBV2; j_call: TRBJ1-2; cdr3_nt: TGTGCCAGCAGAGTGACAGGGGTTAACTATGGCTACACCTTC; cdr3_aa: CASRVTGVNYGYTF
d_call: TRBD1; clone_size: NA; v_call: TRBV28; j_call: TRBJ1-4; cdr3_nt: TGTGCCAGCATGGGGACAGGGGCTGGGAATTGGGAAAAACTGTTTTTT; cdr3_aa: CASMGTGAGNWEKLFF
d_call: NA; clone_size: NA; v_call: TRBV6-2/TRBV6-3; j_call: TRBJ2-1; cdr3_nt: TGTGCCAGCAGTTACTCGGAGGACCTGAGAGGGGATGAGCAGTTCTTC; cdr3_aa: CASSYSEDLRGDEQFF
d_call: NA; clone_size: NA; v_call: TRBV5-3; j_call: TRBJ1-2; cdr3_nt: TGTGCCAGAAGCTTGGATGATGGCTACACCTTC; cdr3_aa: CARSLDDGYTF
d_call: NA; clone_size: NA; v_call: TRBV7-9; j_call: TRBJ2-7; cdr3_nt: TGTGCCAGCAGCTTTGGCAGAGACTACGAGCAGTACTTC; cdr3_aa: CASSFGRDYEQYF
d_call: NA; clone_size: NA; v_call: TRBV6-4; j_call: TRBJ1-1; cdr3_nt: TGTGCCAGCAGTGACGTAGCTATGAACACTGAAGCTTTCTTT; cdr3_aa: CASSDVAMNTEAFF
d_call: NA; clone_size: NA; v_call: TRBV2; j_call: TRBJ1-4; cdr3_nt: TGTGCCAGCAGTTTACAGGGAACGGGGGAAAAACTGTTTTTT; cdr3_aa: CASSLQGTGEKLFF
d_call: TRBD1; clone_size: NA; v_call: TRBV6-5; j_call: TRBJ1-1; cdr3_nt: TGTGCCAGCAGTACGGGGGACAGCGCAACGGCTTTCTTT; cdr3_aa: CASSTGDSATAFF
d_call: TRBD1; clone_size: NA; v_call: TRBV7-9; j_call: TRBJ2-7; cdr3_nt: TGTGCCAGCAGCTCGTCCGGGACAGGTTACGAGCAGTACTTC; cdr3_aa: CASSSSGTGYEQYF